The clone carrying this T cell receptor beta chain has a handful of counts. Its antigen is undetermined. This sample was included in a study of T-cell memory formation after mild COVID-19. Study-level findings and limits: Contracting clones from day 15 to 85 had balanced CD4/CD8; later expanders favoured CD4+. CM and EM subsets held most contracting CD4+ clones; EMRA held CD8+ ones.

This CDR3 comprises 12 residues. Germline-derived CDR1 and CDR2 are MNHEY and SMNVEV (reference sequence). Trimming removed 6 bases from V and 3 bases from J, with 9 bases in between. Constant-segment primers and 5'RACE yielded cDNA libraries for TCR alpha and TCR beta, each carrying sample barcodes and UMIs. TCRdb fed the 5' RACE reads into MiXCR, producing one record per CDR3 protein. The repertoire holds roughly 320,000 distinct CDR3 sequences, 25% to 30% seen once, with roughly 12% in the top ten. The sequencing sample was made of PBMCs or a T cell subset sorted from them (not recorded which). This TCR came from an adult woman who had mild COVID-19 (a few samples of this study predate the infection). Cell type and time point are not known. The chain employs TRBV27 and TRBJ2-7; D is unclear. As DNA, the CDR3 is TGTGCCAGCAGAGGAGAGGACTACGAGCAGTACTTC. Residues: CASRGEDYEQYF.